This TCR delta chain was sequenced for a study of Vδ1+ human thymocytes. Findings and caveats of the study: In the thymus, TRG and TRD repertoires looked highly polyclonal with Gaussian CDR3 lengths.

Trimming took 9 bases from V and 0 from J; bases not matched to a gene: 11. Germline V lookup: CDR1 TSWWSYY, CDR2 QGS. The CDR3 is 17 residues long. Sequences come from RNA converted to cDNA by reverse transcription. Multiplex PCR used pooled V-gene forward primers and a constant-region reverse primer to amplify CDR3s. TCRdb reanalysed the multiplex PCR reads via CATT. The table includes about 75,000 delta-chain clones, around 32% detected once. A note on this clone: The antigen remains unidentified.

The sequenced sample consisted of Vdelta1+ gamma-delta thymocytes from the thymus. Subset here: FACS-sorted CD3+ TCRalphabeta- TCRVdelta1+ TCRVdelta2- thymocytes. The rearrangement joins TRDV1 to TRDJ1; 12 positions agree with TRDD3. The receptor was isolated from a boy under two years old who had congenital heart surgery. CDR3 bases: TGTGCTCTCCTAACCTGGGGGATACGTGTCTACACCGATAAACTCATCTTT. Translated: CALLTWGIRVYTDKLIF.